Below are 24 T cell receptor beta chains sequenced from a single sample in a study of T cell clonotyping in hematopoietic cell transplantation. The table came from immunoSEQ multiplex PCR; TCRdb's copy has only in-frame clones and leaves some out. This table has about 8,700 clones, roughly nine tenths appearing once. Sequenced material: PBMCs, taken 180 days after allogeneic stem cell transplant. Receptors originate from a human patient who had an allogeneic stem cell transplant, so the T cells may come from the graft donor. The donor label of this sample is uncertain. Some clones in this sample may be carry-over from other donors' samples.

This sequence joins TRBV4-1 and TRBJ1-6; 8 bases align to TRBD1. Germline assignment: CDR1 MGHRA and CDR2 YSYEKL. After removal of 2 bases from V and 1 base from J, the junction contained 4 bases not matched to a gene. This CDR3 spans 17 amino acids. CDR3 coding DNA: TGCGCCAGCAGCCAAAAAACAGGGGGATCCTATAATTCACCCCTCCACTTT. Encoded protein: CASSQKTGGSYNSPLHF.

This clone was counted between two and nine times. The rearrangement uses TRBV11-2 and TRBJ2-6; D ambiguous. The germline V and J ends were trimmed by 0 bases and 0 bases, with 9 bases remaining between them. The CDR3 runs 17 residues. CDR1 and CDR2 from the germline V gene are SGHAT and FQNNGV. CDR3 loop: CASSLEPAYSGANVLTF. In DNA form, the CDR3 reads TGTGCCAGCAGCTTAGAACCAGCGTACTCTGGGGCCAACGTCCTGACTTTC. Full variable domain (outside the CDR3, taken from reference TRBV11-2 and TRBJ2-6): EAGVAQSPRYKIIEKRQSVAFWCNPISGHATLYWYQQILGQGPKLLIQFQNNGVVDDSQLPKDRFSAERLKGVDSTLKIQPAKLEDSAVYLCASSLEPAYSGANVLTFGAGSRLTVL.

V gene TRBV9 combines with J gene TRBJ1-2; D possibly corresponds to TRBD1 (6 bases). V was pared by 4 bases and J by 6 bases, with 13 bases between. The CDR3 extends over 13 amino acids. CDR1 SGDLS and CDR2 YYNGEE come from the germline V gene. DNA of the CDR3: TGTGCCAGCAGCCCAAGGACAGTAGATGGCTACACCTTC. The encoded protein is CASSPRTVDGYTF.

The rearrangement links TRBV7-2 to TRBJ2-1; the match to TRBD2 covers 7 bases. J lost 8 bases, V lost 2 bases, and 9 bases had no gene match. The length of the CDR3 is 15 residues. Germline V gene data show CDR1 as SGHTA and CDR2 as FQGNSA. CDR3 amino acids: CASSLFVGLADEQFF. For the CDR3, the DNA is TGTGCCAGCAGCTTATTCGTCGGCCTAGCGGATGAGCAGTTCTTC. The full variable domain, with the rest looked up from reference TRBV7-2 and TRBJ2-1, is GAGVSQSPSNKVTEKGKDVELRCDPISGHTALYWYRQSLGQGLEFLIYFQGNSAPDKSGLPSDRFSAERTGGSVSTLTIQRTQQEDSAVYLCASSLFVGLADEQFFGPGTRLTVL.

V gene TRBV4-3 combines with J gene TRBJ2-2; 14 bases agree with TRBD2. CDR3 length: 18 residues. The ends lost 4 bases at V and 2 bases at J; junction bases unmatched: 6. From germline, CDR1 is LGHNA and CDR2 YSLEER. In nucleotides, the CDR3 is TGCGCCAGCAGCCTATTGACTAGCGGGGGGGCAAACACCGGGGAGCTGTTTTTT. Its protein is CASSLLTSGGANTGELFF.

V is TRBV6-6 and J is TRBJ1-2, with TRBD1 as a possible D gene (6 bases). The germline gives CDR1 MNHNY, CDR2 SVGAGI (reference sequence). The CDR3 sequence is 11 residues long. V lost 11 bases to trimming and J lost 6 bases, with 13 bases between them. The CDR3 reads CAASDSNGYTF. DNA for the CDR3: TGTGCCGCCTCGGACAGTAATGGCTACACCTTC.

This chain joins TRBV9 and TRBJ2-7; maybe TRBD1 (5 bases). This CDR3 comprises 15 residues. V lost 4 bases to trimming and J lost 3 bases, with 17 bases between them. Germline CDR1 and CDR2: SGDLS and YYNGEE. DNA for the CDR3: TGTGCCAGCAGCCCTTTAACAGGACCGAACTACGAGCAGTACTTC. Amino acid sequence: CASSPLTGPNYEQYF.

The chain carries TRBV7-2 and TRBJ1-2; D gene uncertain. Germline values: CDR1 SGHTA, CDR2 FQGNSA. The CDR3 totals 13 residues. V lost 4 bases and J 3 bases, leaving 9 bases between the germline ends. The chain's CDR3 is CASSSGLYYGYTF. CDR3 bases: TGTGCCAGCAGCTCGGGGTTATACTATGGCTACACCTTC.

The chain has TRBV9 and TRBJ2-7; 7 bases are a match to TRBD1. CDR1 SGDLS and CDR2 YYNGEE come from the germline V gene. Trimming cost V 2 bases and J 4 bases; bases outside gene matches: 6. The CDR3 spans 14 residues. CDR3 nucleotide sequence: TGTGCCAGCAGCGTCGGGACAGAGCGTTACGAGCAGTACTTC. This sequence encodes CASSVGTERYEQYF.

The genes are TRBV14 and TRBJ1-5, with TRBD1 matching over 9 bases. The CDR3 is 15 amino acids. V shed 5 bases, J shed 3 bases, and the junction held 5 bases outside the gene matches. Per the germline V gene, CDR1 is SGHDN and CDR2 is FVKESK. CDR3 DNA sequence: TGTGCCAGCAGCTCCGGGACAGGGCTCAATCAGCCCCAGCATTTT. This translates into CASSSGTGLNQPQHF.

The chain is built from TRBV5-4 and TRBJ1-3; D is possibly TRBD1 (5 bases). This CDR3 is 15 amino acids long. V shed 4 bases and J shed 16 bases, with 27 bases lying between them. Germline V gene sequence: CDR1 SGHNT, CDR2 YYREEE (reference sequence). The DNA of the CDR3 is TGTGCCAGCAGCCCACACCCGACGATTGAGTTGGGGGTTTATTTT. Protein product: CASSPHPTIELGVYF.

The rearrangement uses TRBV5-4 and TRBJ2-7, with a possible D match to TRBD1 (6 bases). V was clipped by 2 bases and J by 1 base, with 10 bases between them. This CDR3 has 14 amino acids. CDR1 is SGHNT and CDR2 is YYREEE in the germline V gene (reference sequence). The CDR3 sequence is CASSFLDRSYEQYF. DNA of the CDR3: TGTGCCAGCAGCTTCTTGGACAGATCCTACGAGCAGTACTTC. Combining the CDR3 with reference TRBV5-4 and TRBJ2-7 gives the whole variable domain ETGVTQSPTHLIKTRGQQVTLRCSSQSGHNTVSWYQQALGQGPQFIFQYYREEENGRGNFPPRFSGLQFPNYSSELNVNALELDDSALYLCASSFLDRSYEQYFGPGTRLTVT.

This CDR3 is CSANRGEGYTF. CDR3 DNA: TGCAGTGCTAACAGGGGTGAAGGCTACACCTTC. This rearrangement joins TRBV20-1 to TRBJ1-2; 7 nucleotides match TRBD1. V lost 4 bases to trimming and J lost 8 bases; unmatched junction nucleotides: 4. The germline gives CDR1 DFQATT, CDR2 SNEGSKA (reference sequence). This CDR3 is built from 11 residues.

DNA of the CDR3: TGCGCCAGCAGCCCGGGACAGGGGCGAGGAAACACCATATATTTT. Translated, it gives CASSPGQGRGNTIYF. V is TRBV5-1 and J is TRBJ1-3; 10 nucleotides align to TRBD1. Germline V CDR1 and CDR2: SGHRS, YFSETQ. The CDR3 covers 15 residues. V shed 4 bases, J shed 4 bases, and the junction held 5 bases outside the gene matches.

The rearrangement joins TRBV11-2 to TRBJ1-3; TRBD1 agrees at 8 bases. The V gene's germline CDR1 is SGHAT and CDR2 FQNNGV. V shed 2 bases and J 8 bases; nucleotides not matched to a gene: 2. The CDR3 is made up of 13 amino acids. The DNA of the CDR3 is TGTGCCAGCAGCTTAAAACAGGGGGACACCATATATTTT. As protein: CASSLKQGDTIYF.

CDR3 DNA sequence: TGTGCCAGCTCACCCCCGGGCAGGAGCTCCTACGAGCAGTACTTC. It translates to CASSPPGRSSYEQYF. The chain links TRBV18 to TRBJ2-7; no reliable D call. The V and J ends lost 3 bases and 0 bases respectively, with 12 bases between them. This CDR3 is 15 amino acids long. CDR1 is KGHSH, CDR2 LQKENI, per germline.

This chain connects TRBV6-5 to TRBJ1-1; 7 bases are shared with TRBD1. CDR3 size: 13 residues. V dropped 7 bases and J dropped 1; count of bases not matched to a gene: 3. Germline CDR1 reads MNHEY; CDR2 reads SVGAGI. The CDR3 coding sequence is TGTGCCAGCACCCGGACAGGGAACACTGAAGCTTTCTTT. This codes for CASTRTGNTEAFF.

The V gene is TRBV6-1, the J gene TRBJ2-7; 11 bases line up with TRBD2. Germline lookup yields CDR1 MNHNS and CDR2 SASEGT. CDR3 size: 15 residues. V dropped 7 bases and J dropped 0; count of bases not matched to a gene: 5. The CDR3 protein is CASTLAGGSSYEQYF. The CDR3 DNA sequence: TGTGCCAGCACCTTAGCGGGGGGGAGCTCCTACGAGCAGTACTTC.

This clone was observed a single time. V usage is TRBV30 and J usage is TRBJ1-2; TRBD1 aligns across 9 bases. V shed 3 bases, J shed 8 bases, and the junction held 7 bases outside the gene matches. CDR3 size: 13 residues. Germline loops: CDR1 GTSNPN, CDR2 SVGIG (reference sequence). CDR3 loop: CAWSPGTGLGYTF. For the CDR3, the DNA is TGTGCCTGGAGCCCTGGGACAGGGCTGGGCTACACCTTC.

This chain joins TRBV27 and TRBJ1-5, with D unresolved. The germline gives CDR1 MNHEY, CDR2 SMNVEV (reference sequence). This CDR3 is built from 13 residues. Trimming left V 6 bases short and J 3 bases short, with 9 bases between. DNA for the CDR3: TGTGCCAGCAGGAGGACGGACAATCAGCCCCAGCATTTT. This codes for CASRRTDNQPQHF.

In its sample, this clone was seen a few times. This sample also contains other DNA sequences that code for the same CDR3. J is TRBJ2-7 and V is TRBV6-5; D is perhaps TRBD1 (6 bases). Per germline, CDR1 MNHEY and CDR2 SVGAGI. The germline V and J ends were trimmed by 6 bases and 0 bases, with 9 bases remaining between them. This CDR3 has 13 residues. The CDR3, as DNA: TGTGCCAGCAGACACAGGGACTCCTACGAGCAGTACTTC. It specifies CASRHRDSYEQYF.

DNA of the CDR3: TGTGCCATCAGTGAGGCGAGGTTACTTTCAGGGGCCGAGCAGTACTTC. Protein sequence: CAISEARLLSGAEQYF. This chain joins TRBV10-3 and TRBJ2-7, with D possibly being TRBD1 (6 bases). The V gene lost 2 bases and the J gene lost 6 bases, with 20 bases spanning the gap. The CDR3 sequence is 16 residues long. CDR1 and CDR2 (germline): ENHRY, SYGVKD.

The chain recombines TRBV7-6 with TRBJ2-3; unclear D gene. The CDR3 runs 16 residues. V was trimmed by 1 base and J by 1 base, leaving 12 bases between them. The germline V gene has CDR1 SGHVS and CDR2 FNYEAQ. The CDR3 DNA reads as TGTGCCAGCAGCTTAGATATCGAGCTGGGCACAGATACGCAGTATTTT. Translation: CASSLDIELGTDTQYF.

The chain uses TRBV7-2 and TRBJ2-7; unclear D gene. Trimming pared 4 bases from V and 4 bases from J, leaving 11 bases between. This CDR3 region has 13 residues. Germline-derived CDR1 and CDR2 are SGHTA and FQGNSA. CDR3 DNA: TGTGCCAGCAGCTACGGCACCTCGTACGAGCAGTACTTC. It translates to CASSYGTSYEQYF.